A single sample is the source of the 26 T cell receptor beta chains below, sequenced in a study of blood T cell repertoires in COVID-19. Data came from immunoSEQ multiplex PCR; TCRdb stores just in-frame clones and leaves some out. The repertoire holds about 66,000 clones, with about 90% as singletons. The sequenced material came from peripheral blood. These receptors were obtained from a human donor in a cohort sampled during active COVID-19.

As for this clone: This sample includes further DNA sequences coding for the same CDR3. V and J are TRBV19 and TRBJ2-5; 10 bases match TRBD2. Trimming cost V 3 bases and J 1 base; bases outside gene matches: 8. The CDR3 runs to 17 residues. Germline CDR1 is LNHDA and CDR2 is SQIVND (reference sequence). The CDR3 region is CASSMSSGGQAQETQYF. For the CDR3, the DNA is TGTGCCAGTAGTATGTCTAGCGGGGGACAAGCCCAAGAGACCCAGTACTTC. Supplemented by reference TRBV19 and TRBJ2-5, the full variable domain reads DGGITQSPKYLFRKEGQNVTLSCEQNLNHDAMYWYRQDPGQGLRLIYYSQIVNDFQKGDIAEGYSVSREKKESFPLTVTSAQKNPTAFYLCASSMSSGGQAQETQYFGPGTRLLVL.

This chain joins TRBV28 and TRBJ2-1; 10 bases map to TRBD1. This CDR3 has 18 residues. Germline V gives CDR1 MDHEN, CDR2 SYDVKM. V shed 3 bases, J shed 0 bases, and the junction held 8 bases outside the gene matches. The chain's CDR3 is CASSFGTGVDVSYNEQFF. The DNA of the CDR3 is TGTGCCAGCAGTTTCGGGACAGGGGTGGACGTCTCCTACAATGAGCAGTTCTTC.

This chain uses TRBV29-1 with TRBJ1-5; D is undetermined. The CDR3 totals 11 residues. V was cut by 4 bases and J by 5 bases, with 6 bases left in between. The germline gives CDR1 SQVTM, CDR2 ANQGSEA. The CDR3 reads CSVGEDQPQHF. The CDR3 region has the DNA TGCAGCGTTGGGGAGGATCAGCCCCAGCATTTT.

The gene calls are TRBV7-8 and TRBJ2-7; 9 nucleotides line up with TRBD2. Trimming cost V 1 base and J 6 bases; bases outside gene matches: 7. The CDR3 sequence is 15 residues long. Germline values: CDR1 SGHVS, CDR2 FQNEAQ. The CDR3 nucleotides read TGTGCCAGCAGCTTAGGGGCGGGAGGGTTCCGCGAGCAGTACTTC. Its protein product is CASSLGAGGFREQYF.

V gene TRBV6-4 combines with J gene TRBJ2-3; 8 nucleotides agree with TRBD1. The V gene's germline CDR1 is MRHNA and CDR2 SNTAGT. The CDR3 has 15 amino acids. Trimming cost V 6 bases and J 4 bases; bases outside gene matches: 9. The chain's CDR3 is CASSRGPLGADTQYF. As DNA, the CDR3 is TGTGCCAGCAGCAGGGGGCCGCTGGGCGCAGATACGCAGTATTTT.

The genes are TRBV7-9 and TRBJ2-7, with 9 bases identical to TRBD1. Germline lookup yields CDR1 SEHNR and CDR2 FQNEAQ (reference sequence). With V trimmed by 5 bases and J by 0 bases, 14 bases remained unmatched. This CDR3 has 18 residues. DNA for the CDR3: TGTGCCAGCAGCCCAAAGACTCTGGACAGGGGTTTCTCCTACGAGCAGTACTTC. Its translation: CASSPKTLDRGFSYEQYF.

The chain is built from TRBV19 and TRBJ2-7; TRBD1 aligns across 11 bases. The CDR3 is 14 amino acids. Germline-derived CDR1 and CDR2 are LNHDA and SQIVND (reference sequence). Unmatched junction bases numbered 11, after V lost 8 bases and J lost 8 bases. The DNA for the CDR3 is TGTGCCAGTGGTCCGGGACAGGGGGTTTCCAAGCAGTACTTC. This codes for CASGPGQGVSKQYF.

J is TRBJ2-2 and V is TRBV6-6; 11 bases are shared with TRBD2. The V gene's germline CDR1 is MNHNY and CDR2 SVGAGI (reference sequence). This CDR3 is 16 amino acids long. V trimming: 4 bases; J trimming: 6 bases; junction bases outside the gene matches: 7. The CDR3 DNA reads as TGTGCCAGCAGTTCTGCTAGCGGGGGGATGGCCGGGGAGCTGTTTTTT. Its protein is CASSSASGGMAGELFF.

The CDR3 spells CASSSRTGRTTYNEQFF. The CDR3 DNA follows: TGTGCCAGCAGCTCTCGGACTGGTCGAACTACCTACAATGAGCAGTTCTTC. The rearrangement uses TRBV7-9 and TRBJ2-1; perhaps TRBD2 as D (5 bases). Germline V lookup: CDR1 SEHNR, CDR2 FQNEAQ (reference sequence). The CDR3 is 17 amino acids. The V end lost 4 bases, the J end lost 2 bases, and 18 bases lay between the germline ends.

The V gene is TRBV30, the J gene TRBJ2-5, with TRBD2 matching 9 bases. The CDR3 length is 15 residues. The germline V gene encodes CDR1 GTSNPN and CDR2 SVGIG (reference sequence). V shed 8 bases and J 2 bases; nucleotides not matched to a gene: 12. The CDR3 coding sequence is TGTGCCGAACAAAGGGCGGGAGGGCGACAAGAGACCCAGTACTTC. Amino acids: CAEQRAGGRQETQYF.

This clone was detected only once. CDR3 sequence (DNA): TGTGCCTGGAGTGTGGGCCAGGCGGGTAATGAAAAACTGTTTTTT. As protein: CAWSVGQAGNEKLFF. The chain couples TRBV30 to TRBJ1-4; D gene uncertain. The germline CDR1 and CDR2 sequences are GTSNPN and SVGIG (reference sequence). This CDR3 contains 15 residues. V lost 0 bases and J 4 bases, leaving 12 bases between the germline ends.

The V call is TRBV5-1, the J call TRBJ2-1; 7 bases line up with TRBD1. The length of the CDR3 is 14 residues. The ends lost 4 bases at V and 5 bases at J; junction bases unmatched: 6. Germline V CDR1 and CDR2: SGHRS, YFSETQ. CDR3 in DNA: TGCGCCAGCAGCGTCGGGACAGCAAACAATGAGCAGTTCTTC. Translation: CASSVGTANNEQFF. Looking up the rest from reference TRBV5-1 and TRBJ2-1 gives the full variable domain: KAGVTQTPRYLIKTRGQQVTLSCSPISGHRSVSWYQQTPGQGLQFLFEYFSETQRNKGNFPGRFSGRQFSNSRSEMNVSTLELGDSALYLCASSVGTANNEQFFGPGTRLTVL.

V is TRBV6-5 and J is TRBJ2-1; TRBD2 aligns across 11 bases. The CDR3 covers 15 residues. The trim removed 6 bases at V and 2 bases at J, leaving 3 bases unmatched. Looked up from germline, CDR1 is MNHEY and CDR2 is SVGAGI. The CDR3 is CASRLAGGPYNEQFF. The CDR3 bases are TGTGCCAGCAGGTTAGCGGGAGGGCCCTACAATGAGCAGTTCTTC.

The chain is built from TRBV5-1 and TRBJ1-2; 7 bases agree with TRBD1. Germline CDR1 reads SGHRS; CDR2 reads YFSETQ. J was trimmed by 6 bases and V by 3 bases; bases with no gene match: 5. The CDR3 length is 13 residues. The CDR3 region has the DNA TGCGCCAGCAGCTACGACAGGGATGATGGCTACACCTTC. Translating gives CASSYDRDDGYTF.

The chain carries TRBV29-1 and TRBJ2-7, with 7 bases matching TRBD1. V lost 4 bases and J lost 2; bases outside the gene matches: 5. The germline V gene has CDR1 SQVTM and CDR2 ANQGSEA. The CDR3 length is 13 residues. CDR3 amino acids: CSVVRQGAYEQYF. As DNA, the CDR3 is TGCAGCGTTGTCCGGCAGGGGGCCTACGAGCAGTACTTC.

This clone has just one count. The rearrangement joins TRBV7-8 to TRBJ2-5, with 7 positions matching TRBD2. CDR1 SGHVS and CDR2 FQNEAQ come from the germline V gene. There are 15 residues in the CDR3. Unmatched junction bases numbered 6, after V lost 2 bases and J lost 3 bases. CDR3 amino acids: CASSLFDGGEETQYF. Written as DNA, the CDR3 is TGTGCCAGCAGCTTATTTGATGGGGGGGAAGAGACCCAGTACTTC.

The chain is built from TRBV3-1 (or the pseudogene TRBV3-2) and TRBJ2-1, with D perhaps TRBD2 (5 bases). Germline assignment: CDR1 LGHDT and CDR2 YNNKEL (reference sequence). Trimming shortened V by 1 base and J by 9 bases, and 16 bases separated the two germline ends. The CDR3 has 15 residues. The CDR3 DNA reads as TGTGCCAGCAGCCAAGGGCTAGGCGGGCTGGGTGAGCAGTTCTTC. Translated: CASSQGLGGLGEQFF.

The V call is TRBV7-8, the J call TRBJ2-1; 11 positions match TRBD1. From germline, CDR1 is SGHVS and CDR2 FQNEAQ. The CDR3 runs to 16 residues. V gave up 2 bases and J gave up 2 bases; unmatched junction bases: 2. The CDR3 protein is CASSLTGQGAYNEQFF. The CDR3 nucleotides are TGTGCCAGCAGCTTAACGGGACAGGGGGCCTACAATGAGCAGTTCTTC.

The chain joins TRBV9 to TRBJ2-4; tentatively, D is TRBD2 (6 bases). V shed 4 bases and J shed 8 bases, with 13 bases lying between them. Looked up from germline, CDR1 is SGDLS and CDR2 is YYNGEE. There are 13 residues in the CDR3. In nucleotides, the CDR3 is TGTGCCAGCAGCCCTAGCGCAGGAGACATTCAGTACTTC. Translation gives CASSPSAGDIQYF.

The chain combines TRBV5-5 with TRBJ2-1, with TRBD1 identical over 7 bases. Looked up from germline, CDR1 is SGHKS and CDR2 is YYEKEE (reference sequence). The CDR3 is 16 amino acids. With 4 bases clipped from V and 3 bases from J, the junction kept 10 bases outside the gene matches. CDR3 loop: CASSRDRVQYYNEQFF. The CDR3 nucleotides read TGTGCCAGCAGCCGAGACAGGGTTCAATACTACAATGAGCAGTTCTTC.

This clone was observed a single time. The chain combines TRBV28 with TRBJ2-7; 9 bases line up with TRBD2. The ends lost 6 bases at V and 0 bases at J; junction bases unmatched: 3. CDR3 length: 14 residues. Germline V gene data show CDR1 as MDHEN and CDR2 as SYDVKM. DNA of the CDR3: TGTGCCAGCAGCGTTAGCGGGAGCTCCTACGAGCAGTACTTC. As protein: CASSVSGSSYEQYF.

V gene TRBV7-2 combines with J gene TRBJ2-7; a possible D gene is TRBD1 (5 bases). From germline, CDR1 is SGHTA and CDR2 FQGNSA. Trimming removed 1 base at V and 4 bases at J, with 14 bases between. This CDR3 contains 15 residues. CDR3 protein: CASSLGSTAPYEQYF. In DNA, the CDR3 is TGTGCCAGCAGCTTAGGTTCGACAGCACCGTACGAGCAGTACTTC.

The chain is built from TRBV4-3 and TRBJ2-5, with TRBD1 as a possible D gene (6 bases). CDR1 is LGHNA and CDR2 is YSLEER in the germline V gene. This CDR3 spans 16 amino acids. V lost 1 base and J 0 bases, leaving 12 bases between the germline ends. The chain's CDR3 is CASSQVVDRYQETQYF. The CDR3 bases are TGCGCCAGCAGCCAAGTTGTGGACAGATACCAAGAGACCCAGTACTTC.

A remark on this clone: Mismatch with germline at one junction end may stem from a read error. The chain couples TRBV5-1 to TRBJ2-2; 11 bases are a match to TRBD2. Per germline, CDR1 SGHRS and CDR2 YFSETQ. The CDR3 is 17 residues long. Written as DNA, the CDR3 is TGCGCCCGCAGCCGGGGGCTAGCGGGGGGCTACACCGGGGAGCTGTTTTTT. Encoded protein: CARSRGLAGGYTGELFF.

The chain is built from TRBV7-9 and TRBJ2-5, with D perhaps matching TRBD1 (6 bases). CDR3 length: 14 residues. Trimming shortened V by 2 bases and J by 1 base, and 8 bases separated the two germline ends. Germline V gives CDR1 SEHNR, CDR2 FQNEAQ (reference sequence). DNA for the CDR3: TGTGCCAGCAGCTTAACCAGGGGCCAAGAGACCCAGTACTTC. It translates to CASSLTRGQETQYF.

The rearrangement joins TRBV2 to TRBJ1-5, with unresolved D. The CDR3 is 16 residues long. Germline V gene sequence: CDR1 SNHLY, CDR2 FYNNEI. V gave up 2 bases and J gave up 0 bases, with 11 bases separating them. This CDR3 reads CASSEFGFYSNQPQHF. Here the CDR3 DNA reads TGTGCCAGCAGTGAATTCGGGTTCTATAGCAATCAGCCCCAGCATTTT.